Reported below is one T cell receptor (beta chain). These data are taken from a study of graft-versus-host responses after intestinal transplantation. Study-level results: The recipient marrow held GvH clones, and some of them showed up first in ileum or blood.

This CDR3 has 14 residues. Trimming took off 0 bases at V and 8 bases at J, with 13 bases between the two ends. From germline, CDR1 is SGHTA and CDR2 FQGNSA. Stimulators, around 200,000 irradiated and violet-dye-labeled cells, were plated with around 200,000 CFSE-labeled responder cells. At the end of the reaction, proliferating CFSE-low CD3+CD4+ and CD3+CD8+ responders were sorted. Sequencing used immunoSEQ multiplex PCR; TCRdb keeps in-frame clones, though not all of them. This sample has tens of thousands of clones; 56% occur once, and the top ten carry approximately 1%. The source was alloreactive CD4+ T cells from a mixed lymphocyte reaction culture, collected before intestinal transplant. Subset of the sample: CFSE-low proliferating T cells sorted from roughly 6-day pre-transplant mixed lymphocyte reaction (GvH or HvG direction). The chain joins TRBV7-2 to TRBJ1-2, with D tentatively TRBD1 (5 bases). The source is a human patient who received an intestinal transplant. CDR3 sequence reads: CASSLASGRGGYTF. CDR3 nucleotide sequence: TGTGCCAGCAGCTTAGCCTCAGGGAGGGGCGGCTACACCTTC.